This T cell receptor beta chain is from a study of blood T cell repertoires in COVID-19. At the level of the study: Specimens from acute and convalescent COVID-19 originated in the United States, Italy and Spain.

Study processing details: How many nucleated cells were present was estimated from reference gene primer amplification. Profiling relied on immunoSEQ multiplex PCR, and the TCRdb table lists in-frame clones only, not all of them. V and J calls and clone size come straight from that table; D and trimming were deduced from the DNA. The data contain around 57,000 clones, more than 90% of them singletons. The sequencing sample was made of peripheral blood. The sequence was obtained from a man aged 50-60 years with acute or convalescent COVID-19.

The CDR3 DNA reads as TGTGCCAGCAGTCTAAACCTAGCGCTCGGGGACAATGAGCAGTTCTTC. Translating it yields CASSLNLALGDNEQFF. V gene TRBV27 combines with J gene TRBJ2-1; D possibly corresponds to TRBD2 (6 bases). In germline, CDR1 is MNHEY, CDR2 SMNVEV (reference sequence). There are 16 residues in the CDR3. V was pared by 5 bases and J by 5 bases, with 19 bases between.